These 9 T cell receptor beta chains came from one sample sequenced in a study of identical twins. TCRdb fed the 5' RACE reads into MiXCR, producing one record per CDR3 protein. This sample yields 250,000 to 350,000 distinct CDR3 sequences, of which 9.5% are seen a single time; about 7.1% belongs to the top ten. This sample also appeared in a second study, on yellow fever vaccine responses in identical twins.

Sequencing input: CD8+ T cells sorted from blood. Every receptor here comes from a woman aged 18-30 years in good health.

This chain connects TRBV3-1 to TRBJ2-3; D assignment may be TRBD1 or TRBD2 (5 bases each). Germline CDR1 is LGHDT and CDR2 is YNNKEL (reference sequence). The CDR3 has 14 residues. Between the trimmed V and J ends, which lost 3 bases and 2 bases, there was a span of 9 bases. CDR3 nucleotides: TGTGCCAGCAGCCAGGGACCGACCACAGATACGCAGTATTTT. Translation gives CASSQGPTTDTQYF.

This clonotype appeared a few times. The chain recombines TRBV7-9 with TRBJ2-7; 8 bases fit TRBD1. Losses at the gene ends were 5 bases for V and 6 bases for J; bases not matched to a gene: 12. The CDR3 covers 15 residues. From germline, CDR1 is SEHNR and CDR2 FQNEAQ (reference sequence). CDR3 sequence reads: CASSGRTGSAAEQYF. Written as DNA, the CDR3 is TGTGCCAGCAGCGGCCGGACAGGGAGTGCCGCCGAGCAGTACTTC.

The CDR3 nucleotides read TGTGCCAGCAGCTCCAGCGGGGGGGGAAGCACAGATACGCAGTATTTT. This codes for CASSSSGGGSTDTQYF. This chain links TRBV11-3 with TRBJ2-3; TRBD2 agrees at 10 bases. Unmatched junction bases numbered 4, after V lost 4 bases and J lost 0 bases. The germline V gene encodes CDR1 SGHNT and CDR2 YENEEA. CDR3 length: 16 amino acids.

The chain combines TRBV11-2 with TRBJ2-3; 7 bases agree with TRBD2. V lost 0 bases, J lost 0 bases, and 3 bases stayed unmatched. The CDR3 has 16 amino acids. Germline-derived CDR1 and CDR2 are SGHAT and FQNNGV. CDR3 sequence reads: CASSLEASGSTDTQYF. CDR3 in DNA: TGTGCCAGCAGCTTAGAGGCTAGCGGTAGCACAGATACGCAGTATTTT.

This clonotype was found many times. The V call is TRBV15, the J call TRBJ2-7; D is unresolved. Germline V gene sequence: CDR1 LNHNV, CDR2 YYDKDF (reference sequence). V shed 0 bases and J shed 5 bases, with 8 bases lying between them. This CDR3 has 13 residues. The CDR3 loop is CATSRETAHEQYF. In nucleotides, the CDR3 is TGTGCCACCAGCAGAGAGACCGCACACGAGCAGTACTTC.

This clonotype was seen only a few times. This chain connects TRBV6-2 or TRBV6-3 to TRBJ2-2; possibly TRBD1 for D (6 bases). V dropped 0 bases and J dropped 2 bases, with 13 bases sitting between them. Germline V CDR1 and CDR2: MNHEY, SVGEGT. The CDR3 loop spans 17 amino acids. CDR3: CASSYSPGQTNTGELFF. In nucleotides, the CDR3 is TGTGCCAGCAGTTACTCACCGGGACAAACTAACACCGGGGAGCTGTTTTTT.

This clonotype has a count of ten or more. The gene calls are TRBV6-1 and TRBJ2-7; 9 bases align to TRBD1. Germline assignment: CDR1 MNHNS and CDR2 SASEGT. There are 15 residues in the CDR3. The ends lost 6 bases at V and 4 bases at J; junction bases unmatched: 10. CDR3 nucleotide sequence: TGTGCCAGCAGACCCGGACAGGGGATCTTATACGAGCAGTACTTC. This encodes CASRPGQGILYEQYF.

In this sample, this clonotype turned up many times. J is TRBJ2-7 and V is TRBV29-1; D not certain. V shed 6 bases and J shed 2 bases, with 17 bases lying between them. There are 14 residues in the CDR3. Germline CDR1 SQVTM, CDR2 ANQGSEA. The CDR3 nucleotides are TGCAGCGTCGAGACGCCGGGCTCTACCTACGAGCAGTACTTC. It yields the protein CSVETPGSTYEQYF.

This clonotype was observed a few times. This sequence joins TRBV11-2 and TRBJ2-1, with D perhaps matching TRBD2 (7 bases). Trimming removed 0 bases from V and 7 bases from J, with 16 bases in between. CDR1 is SGHAT and CDR2 is FQNNGV in the germline V gene. This CDR3 is 16 amino acids long. For the CDR3, the DNA is TGTGCCAGCAGCTTAGATTCCAGGGGAGGGCTGAATGAGCAGTTCTTC. Its translation: CASSLDSRGGLNEQFF. Combining the CDR3 with reference TRBV11-2 and TRBJ2-1 gives the whole variable domain EAGVAQSPRYKIIEKRQSVAFWCNPISGHATLYWYQQILGQGPKLLIQFQNNGVVDDSQLPKDRFSAERLKGVDSTLKIQPAKLEDSAVYLCASSLDSRGGLNEQFFGPGTRLTVL.